These T cell receptor beta chains were read from a single sample in a study of cytomegalovirus exposure and HLA in healthy donors. Profiling relied on immunoSEQ multiplex PCR, and the TCRdb table lists in-frame clones only, not all of them. Its clone listing holds 100,000 to 150,000 clones. Sequenced: PBMCs. These receptors were taken from a man aged 35-49 years in good health and CMV-seronegative. Both conserved end residues are part of each CDR3. The D gene is left open where the match is weak.

TRBV9	TRBD2	TRBJ2-2	TGTGCCAGCAGCGTAGTTGCGGGAGGGATCGCCGGGGAGCTGTTTTTT	CASSVVAGGIAGELFF
TRBV11-2	-	TRBJ2-6	TGTGCCAGCACCATGTCAGGGGTGCAACGTGGGAAACGTTTTATGACTTTC	CASTMSGVQRGKRFMTF
TRBV27	-	TRBJ1-5	TGTGCCAGCAGTTTGCAGTACCAAATGACCCAGCATTTT	CASSLQYQMTQHF
TRBV5-6	-	TRBJ2-5	TGTGCCAGCAGCATCCCAGGGTCAGGTGAGACCCAGTACTTC	CASSIPGSGETQYF
TRBV11-3	-	TRBJ2-7	TGTGCCAGCAGCTTAAGACAGCACCAGGAGCAGTACTTC	CASSLRQHQEQYF
TRBV28	-	TRBJ1-5	TGTGCCAGCAGTTTCCTAGGCTCGAATCAGCCCCAGCATTTT	CASSFLGSNQPQHF
TRBV7-9	TRBD1	TRBJ2-4	TGTGCCAGCAGCCCATCCGGGACAGGGGGCTCCAAAAACATTCAGTACTTC	CASSPSGTGGSKNIQYF
TRBV4-1	-	TRBJ2-2	TGCGCCAGCAGCCAAGAACTTCCGAGCCGGGAGCTGTTTTTT	CASSQELPSRELFF
TRBV7-6	TRBD2	TRBJ2-1	TGTGCCAGCAATAGCGGGGGGGGTGAGCAGTTCTTC	CASNSGGGEQFF
TRBV7-2	-	TRBJ1-1	TGTGCCAGCAGCTTAGGACTTTACACTGAAGCTTTCTTT	CASSLGLYTEAFF